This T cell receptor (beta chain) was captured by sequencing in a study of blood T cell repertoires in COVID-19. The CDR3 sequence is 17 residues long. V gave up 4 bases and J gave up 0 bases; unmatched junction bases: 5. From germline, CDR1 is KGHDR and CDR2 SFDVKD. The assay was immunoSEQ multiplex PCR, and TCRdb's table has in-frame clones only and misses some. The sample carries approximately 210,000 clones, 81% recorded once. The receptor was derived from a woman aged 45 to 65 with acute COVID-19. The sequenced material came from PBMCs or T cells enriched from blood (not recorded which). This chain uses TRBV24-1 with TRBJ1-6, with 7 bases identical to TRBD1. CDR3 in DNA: TGTGCCACCAGTGAATGGACAGGAAGCTCCTATAATTCACCCCTCCACTTT. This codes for CATSEWTGSSYNSPLHF.